The 19 T cell receptor beta chains given below trace back to one sample, sequenced in a study of blood T cells in healthy people across ages. Next came a second PCR, run for roughly 6 to 11 cycles, which used a sample-barcoded 5' primer along with a J-beta primer mix. TCRdb passed the 5' RACE reads through MiXCR, listing each CDR3 protein once. In the table there are fewer than 2,000,000 distinct CDR3 sequences, more than 35% of which are singletons. Sequences were obtained from blood. The receptor set was obtained from a human donor in good health.

This clonotype has only a few counts. This chain joins TRBV28 and TRBJ2-5; tentatively, D is TRBD1 (6 bases). V was shortened by 6 bases and J by 5 bases, with 16 bases between the two germline ends. The CDR3 runs to 14 residues. Germline CDR1 MDHEN, CDR2 SYDVKM. CDR3 in amino acids: CASSPPQGTETQYF. The CDR3 DNA follows: TGTGCCAGCAGCCCCCCACAGGGTACGGAGACCCAGTACTTC. The whole variable domain, filled in from reference TRBV28 and TRBJ2-5, reads DVKVTQSSRYLVKRTGEKVFLECVQDMDHENMFWYRQDPGLGLRLIYFSYDVKMKEKGDIPEGYSVSREKKERFSLILESASTNQTSMYLCASSPPQGTETQYFGPGTRLLVL.

The chain carries TRBV6-6 and TRBJ2-7; no reliable D call. The CDR3 has 13 residues. V was trimmed by 3 bases and J by 2 bases, leaving 8 bases between them. Germline V lookup: CDR1 MNHNY, CDR2 SVGAGI (reference sequence). The CDR3 spells CASSYLVTYEQYF. CDR3 DNA: TGTGCCAGCAGTTATTTGGTTACCTACGAGCAGTACTTC.

This clonotype has a handful of counts. The chain combines TRBV4-2 with TRBJ2-5, with unresolved D. The CDR3 totals 17 residues. V dropped 0 bases and J dropped 4 bases, with 18 bases sitting between them. The germline V gene has CDR1 LGHNA and CDR2 YNFKEQ. This CDR3 is CASSQDDSVARLETQYF. The CDR3 region has the DNA TGTGCCAGCAGCCAAGACGACTCTGTAGCCCGGTTAGAGACCCAGTACTTC.

The V gene is TRBV4-1, the J gene TRBJ1-2; D unresolved. The CDR3 is made up of 14 amino acids. The germline CDR1 and CDR2 sequences are MGHRA and YSYEKL. Trimming pared 1 base from V and 4 bases from J, leaving 10 bases between. The CDR3 DNA sequence: TGCGCCAGCAGCCAAGTTTGGGTGGGCTATGGCTACACCTTC. Protein sequence: CASSQVWVGYGYTF.

The chain combines TRBV7-6 with TRBJ2-5; no clear D. Germline CDR1 reads SGHVS; CDR2 reads FNYEAQ. This CDR3 comprises 15 residues. V lost 1 base and J lost 3, with 12 bases in between. The CDR3 DNA follows: TGTGCCAGCAGCTTAGACTGGGCAGGCAAAGAGACCCAGTACTTC. Translation gives CASSLDWAGKETQYF.

The CDR3 protein is CASSSRGVADTQYF. The CDR3 DNA sequence: TGTGCCAGCAGCTCGAGAGGGGTAGCAGATACGCAGTATTTT. The V gene is TRBV7-2, the J gene TRBJ2-3; D is tentatively TRBD1 or TRBD2 (5 bases each). The CDR3 spans 14 residues. Germline V gene sequence: CDR1 SGHTA, CDR2 FQGNSA. Trimming cost V 4 bases and J 4 bases, with 12 bases left between them.

About this clonotype itself: This sequence may be a read error, since a much larger clone differs from it by one base. The CDR3: CASSLHTDMQYF. DNA for the CDR3: TGTGCCAGCAGCTTACACACAGATATGCAGTATTTT. This chain links TRBV9 with TRBJ2-3; D is undetermined. CDR3 length: 12 amino acids. Germline CDR1 and CDR2: SGDLS and YYNGEE.

This CDR3 reads CAISETGTGGFYEQFF. CDR3 in DNA: TGTGCCATCAGTGAGACCGGGACAGGGGGATTCTACGAGCAGTTCTTC. The rearrangement uses TRBV10-3 and TRBJ2-1; TRBD1 matches at 11 bases. After removal of 2 bases from V and 10 bases from J, the junction contained 10 bases not matched to a gene. Germline-derived CDR1 and CDR2 are ENHRY and SYGVKD. The CDR3 loop spans 16 amino acids.

This clonotype has just a few counts. V and J are TRBV9 and TRBJ2-7; D possibly corresponds to TRBD1 (5 bases). V lost 2 bases to trimming and J lost 6 bases, with 15 bases between them. This CDR3 has 14 residues. The V gene's germline CDR1 is SGDLS and CDR2 YYNGEE. In DNA, the CDR3 is TGTGCCAGCAGCGTTTCGACTGACAGAGGCGAGCAGTACTTC. Residues: CASSVSTDRGEQYF.

The rearrangement joins TRBV27 to TRBJ2-7, with a weak D call TRBD1 (6 bases). Germline lookup yields CDR1 MNHEY and CDR2 SMNVEV (reference sequence). This CDR3 spans 15 amino acids. Trimming stripped 5 bases from V and 3 bases from J, with 17 bases between. As DNA, the CDR3 is TGTGCCAGCAGTCCCACTCCACAGGGCTTCTACGAGCAGTACTTC. It is translated as CASSPTPQGFYEQYF.

The J gene is TRBJ2-1, the V gene TRBV10-3; D unclear. CDR1 is ENHRY, CDR2 SYGVKD, per germline. V dropped 0 bases and J dropped 4 bases, with 13 bases sitting between them. The CDR3 totals 16 residues. CDR3 nucleotides: TGTGCCATCAGTGAGTCCCCCCGGGTGACATACAATGAGCAGTTCTTC. This codes for CAISESPRVTYNEQFF.

This clonotype has a handful of counts. The genes are TRBV7-2 and TRBJ2-7; D is ambiguous. With 5 bases removed from V and 0 bases from J, the gap between germline ends came to 14 bases. Germline CDR1 is SGHTA and CDR2 is FQGNSA. CDR3 length: 15 residues. The CDR3 sequence is CASSRPGSSSYEQYF. In DNA, the CDR3 is TGTGCCAGCAGCCGTCCTGGGTCCAGCTCCTACGAGCAGTACTTC.

This clonotype has more than one count but fewer than ten. This rearrangement joins TRBV20-1 to TRBJ1-1; a weak D match, TRBD1 (5 bases). CDR1 DFQATT and CDR2 SNEGSKA come from the germline V gene (reference sequence). Trimming took 1 base from V and 5 from J, leaving 17 bases between them. The CDR3 length is 15 residues. CDR3 residues: CSARVPARVETEAFF. DNA of the CDR3: TGCAGTGCTAGAGTCCCCGCCAGGGTTGAGACTGAAGCTTTCTTT.

As for this clonotype: In this CDR3 the conserved last residue, phenylalanine or tryptophan, is missing, so a read error is likely. This chain connects TRBV2 to TRBJ2-1; 8 bases agree with TRBD2. CDR3 length equals 15 residues. V gave up 5 bases and J gave up 3 bases; unmatched junction bases: 6. The germline CDR1 and CDR2 sequences are SNHLY and FYNNEI. CDR3 protein: CASSNSGASYNEQFL. As DNA, the CDR3 is TGTGCCAGCAGTAATAGCGGGGCAAGCTACAATGAGCAGTTCTTA.

This clonotype was seen a few times. The J gene is TRBJ2-5, the V gene TRBV12-3 or TRBV12-4; D might be TRBD1 (6 bases). V lost 6 bases to trimming and J lost 4 bases, with 12 bases between them. The CDR3 has 13 residues. The CDR3 DNA is TGTGCCAGCAGGGAACAGGGAAGAGAGACCCAGTACTTC. This gives the protein CASREQGRETQYF.

This clonotype occurred a few times. This chain's CDR3 is CSARERVLAGSYGQFF. The CDR3 nucleotides read TGCAGTGCTAGAGAACGGGTCCTAGCGGGGTCCTATGGGCAGTTCTTC. This sequence joins TRBV20-1 and TRBJ2-1; 9 bases align to TRBD2. The CDR3 runs to 16 residues. Germline-derived CDR1 and CDR2 are DFQATT and SNEGSKA (reference sequence). J gave up 12 bases and V 0 bases, and 15 bases lay outside the gene matches.

In this sample, this clonotype turned up a few times. The J gene is TRBJ2-7, the V gene TRBV3-1, with 7 bases lining up with TRBD1. The V gene's germline CDR1 is LGHDT and CDR2 YNNKEL (reference sequence). V lost 4 bases, J lost 0 bases, and 9 bases stayed unmatched. The CDR3 consists of 16 residues. Written as DNA, the CDR3 is TGTGCCAGCAGCCCGATGGCAGGGGGTATCTCCTACGAGCAGTACTTC. Translated, it gives CASSPMAGGISYEQYF.

On this clonotype: A read error may explain this, as a much larger clone is one base away. The chain recombines TRBV6-2 or TRBV6-3 with TRBJ1-2, with D hard to call. V was cut by 8 bases and J by 3 bases, with 7 bases left in between. This CDR3 contains 11 residues. Germline-derived CDR1 and CDR2 are MNHEY and SVGEGT. The CDR3 DNA is TGTGCCAGCGGCTGGGACTATGGCTACACCTTC. Residues: CASGWDYGYTF.

The chain links TRBV18 to TRBJ1-4; unclear D gene. The CDR3 has 17 amino acids. Germline V gene lookup returns CDR1 KGHSH and CDR2 LQKENI. V was shortened by 1 base and J by 0 bases, with 12 bases between the two germline ends. The CDR3 region has the DNA TGTGCCAGCTCACCACGGGAAGCCGGCGCAACTAATGAAAAACTGTTTTTT. Its protein product is CASSPREAGATNEKLFF.